This T cell receptor (beta chain) is drawn from a study of sequential checkpoint blockade in melanoma. Trimming removed 4 bases at V and 7 bases at J, with 25 bases between. This CDR3 has 17 amino acids. Germline CDR1 is SGHTA and CDR2 is FQGNSA. The method was immunoSEQ multiplex PCR; TCRdb's version includes in-frame clones alone and lacks a portion of them. The sample comprises around 8,300 clones, roughly 60% of which are singletons, and 50% rests with the top ten. Indicated treatment: randomized to nivolumab then ipilimumab (arm A) or the reverse (arm B). PBMC sorting kept live CD3+CD8+ cells without CD19 or CD56.

This specimen was CD8+ T cells sorted from blood (inferred from file names), taken from a patient given nivolumab and ipilimumab in sequence. The J gene is TRBJ1-1, the V gene TRBV7-2; D possibly corresponds to TRBD1 (6 bases). The receptor was derived from a human patient with melanoma. Some clones in this sample may be carry-over from other donors' samples. CDR3 coding DNA: TGTGCCAGCAGCTCCCATCCCTCAGGGAGGGGGTTGAGTGAAGCTTTCTTT. This sequence encodes CASSSHPSGRGLSEAFF.